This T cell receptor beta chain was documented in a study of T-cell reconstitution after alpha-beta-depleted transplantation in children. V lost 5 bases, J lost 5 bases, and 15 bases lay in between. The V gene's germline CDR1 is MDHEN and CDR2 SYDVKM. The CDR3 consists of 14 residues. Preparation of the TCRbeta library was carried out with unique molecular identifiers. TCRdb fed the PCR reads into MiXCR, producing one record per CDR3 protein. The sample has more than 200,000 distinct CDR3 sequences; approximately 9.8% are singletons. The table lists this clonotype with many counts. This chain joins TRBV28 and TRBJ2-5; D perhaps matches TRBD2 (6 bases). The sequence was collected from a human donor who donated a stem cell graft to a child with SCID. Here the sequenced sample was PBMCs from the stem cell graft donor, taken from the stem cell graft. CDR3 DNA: TGTGCCAGCAGTCCTTCGTGGGGGAGGGAGACCCAGTACTTC. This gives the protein CASSPSWGRETQYF.